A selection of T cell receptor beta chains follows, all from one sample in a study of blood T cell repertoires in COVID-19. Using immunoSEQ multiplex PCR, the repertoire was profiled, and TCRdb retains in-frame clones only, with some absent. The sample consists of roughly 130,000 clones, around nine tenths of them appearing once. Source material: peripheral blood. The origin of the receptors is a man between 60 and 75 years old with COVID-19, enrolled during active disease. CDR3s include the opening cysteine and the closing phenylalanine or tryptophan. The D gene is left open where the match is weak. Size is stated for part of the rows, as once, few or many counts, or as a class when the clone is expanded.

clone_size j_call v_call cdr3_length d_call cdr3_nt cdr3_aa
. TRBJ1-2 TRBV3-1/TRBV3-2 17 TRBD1 TGTGCCAGCAGCCAAATGCCAAGTGGGGACAGTAACTATGGCTACACCTTC CASSQMPSGDSNYGYTF
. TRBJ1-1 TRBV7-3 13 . TGTGCCAGCAGCCCCTCGCCGGGCACTGAAGCTTTCTTT CASSPSPGTEAFF
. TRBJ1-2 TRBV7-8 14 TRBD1 TGTGCCAGCAGCGCGACAGGGGGCTTTTATGGCTACACCTTC CASSATGGFYGYTF
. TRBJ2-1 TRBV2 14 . TGTGCCAGTCGGAGGTTAAGCTCCTACAATGAGCAGTTCTTC CASRRLSSYNEQFF
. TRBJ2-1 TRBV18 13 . TGTGCCAGCTCACCACTCGAGGACAATGAGCAGTTCTTC CASSPLEDNEQFF
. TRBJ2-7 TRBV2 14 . TGTGCCAGCAGTGAAGGAGGTCGGGGTGACGAGCAGTACTTC CASSEGGRGDEQYF
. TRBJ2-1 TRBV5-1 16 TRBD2 TGCGCCAGCAGGCGGGAGGGGGGCAGCTCCTACAATGAGCAGTTCTTC CASRREGGSSYNEQFF
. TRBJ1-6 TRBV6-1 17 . TGTGCCAGCAGTGATTTACAGGGCAGCTCCTATAATTCACCCCTCCACTTT CASSDLQGSSYNSPLHF
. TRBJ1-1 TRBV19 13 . TGTGCCAGTAGTATAAGAGGGAACACTGAAGCTTTCTTT CASSIRGNTEAFF
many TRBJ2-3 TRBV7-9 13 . TGTGCCAGCATAAGCGGAAGCACAGATACGCAGTATTTT CASISGSTDTQYF
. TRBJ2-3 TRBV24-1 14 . TGTGCCACCAGTGCCTACGATGGCACAGATACGCAGTATTTT CATSAYDGTDTQYF
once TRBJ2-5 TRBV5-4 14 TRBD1 TGTGCCAGCAGCATTGACAGGGGGCAAGAGACCCAGTACTTC CASSIDRGQETQYF
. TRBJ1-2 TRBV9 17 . TGTGCCAGCAGCCTCTCCCGGGCAGAAGGGGATTACTATGGCTACACCTTC CASSLSRAEGDYYGYTF
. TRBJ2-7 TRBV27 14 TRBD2 TGTGCCAGCCGGCGCAGCGGGGACTCCTACGAGCAGTACTTC CASRRSGDSYEQYF